Shown below are 24 T cell receptor beta chains from a single sample sequenced in a study of CD8+ T cells in alopecia areata. RNA was extracted and reverse transcribed into cDNA as the sequencing template. Produced via immunoSEQ multiplex PCR; TCRdb's table is partial and in-frame only. The sample lists about 130,000 clones; around 50% were seen once. Sequencing used CD4+ T cells sorted from blood, obtained at week 0. The receptors come from a human donor with alopecia areata.

The chain couples TRBV27 to TRBJ1-5; 8 nucleotides align to TRBD1. CDR3 length: 12 amino acids. Germline CDR1 MNHEY, CDR2 SMNVEV (reference sequence). With V trimmed by 11 bases and J by 3 bases, 3 bases remained unmatched. CDR3 coding DNA: TGTGCCGCAGGGGGCTTCAATCAGCCCCAGCATTTT. This gives the protein CAAGGFNQPQHF.

This clone turned up a few times. The rearrangement links TRBV5-1 to TRBJ2-3; D gene unclear. Trimming cost V 2 bases and J 3 bases, with 13 bases left between them. The germline CDR1 and CDR2 sequences are SGHRS and YFSETQ. This CDR3 spans 15 amino acids. For the CDR3, the DNA is TGCGCCAGCAGCTTCCGACGGTTTTTGACAGATACGCAGTATTTT. Its translation is CASSFRRFLTDTQYF.

The chain is built from TRBV25-1 and TRBJ1-1; D is uncertain. The CDR3 loop spans 13 amino acids. Trimming pared 3 bases from V and 1 base from J, leaving 6 bases between. Germline CDR1 MGHDK, CDR2 SYGVNS. CDR3 nucleotide sequence: TGTGCCAGCAGTGACCGACAGAACACTGAAGCTTTCTTT. As protein: CASSDRQNTEAFF.

This clone came up a few times. This sequence joins TRBV9 and TRBJ2-1; D uncertain. Trimming left V 0 bases short and J 4 bases short, with 5 bases between. Germline V gene sequence: CDR1 SGDLS, CDR2 YYNGEE. This CDR3 spans 13 amino acids. The CDR3 sequence is CASSVDLYNEQFF. CDR3 DNA: TGTGCCAGCAGCGTAGATCTATACAATGAGCAGTTCTTC.

This rearrangement joins TRBV23-1 to TRBJ2-1, with no clear D. TRBV23-1 is sorted into the ORF group, with uncertain function. V lost 0 bases, J lost 6 bases, and 15 bases lay in between. The CDR3 loop spans 16 amino acids. The DNA for the CDR3 is TGCGCCAGCAGTCAATCACAAGGACCCCTGCCCAATGAGCAGTTCTTC. Encoded protein: CASSQSQGPLPNEQFF.

This chain links TRBV5-1 with TRBJ2-7; D perhaps matches TRBD2 (5 bases). This CDR3 region has 15 residues. CDR1 is SGHRS and CDR2 is YFSETQ in the germline V gene. Deletions cut 0 bases from V and 0 bases from J, with 10 bases between. CDR3 residues: CASSLAPRGSYEQYF. The CDR3 DNA sequence: TGCGCCAGCAGCTTGGCTCCCCGGGGCTCCTACGAGCAGTACTTC.

The CDR3: CASSQDSGANVLTF. The CDR3 DNA reads as TGTGCCAGCAGTCAGGACTCTGGGGCCAACGTCCTGACTTTC. The chain recombines TRBV2 with TRBJ2-6; D gene ambiguous. The V and J ends lost 5 bases and 0 bases respectively, with 5 bases between them. Germline V gene sequence: CDR1 SNHLY, CDR2 FYNNEI. The CDR3 loop spans 14 amino acids.

The J gene is TRBJ1-1, the V gene TRBV7-2, with D perhaps matching TRBD1 (5 bases). The CDR3 sequence is 14 residues long. Trimming removed 0 bases from V and 5 bases from J, with 10 bases in between. Germline CDR1 is SGHTA and CDR2 is FQGNSA. The CDR3 region has the DNA TGTGCCAGCAGCTTAGCGAAAGGGGTTACTGAAGCTTTCTTT. It specifies CASSLAKGVTEAFF.

The chain links TRBV27 to TRBJ2-2, with D possibly TRBD2 on 5 matching bases. Trimming removed 8 bases from V and 6 bases from J, with 16 bases in between. Germline lookup yields CDR1 MNHEY and CDR2 SMNVEV (reference sequence). The CDR3 extends over 14 amino acids. The DNA of the CDR3 is TGTGCCAGCGGGAGAGAGTTGGCATCCGGGGAGCTGTTTTTT. This sequence encodes CASGRELASGELFF.

About this clone: Other DNA sequences of this sample code for an identical CDR3. The chain has TRBV29-1 and TRBJ1-1; no firm D call. Germline CDR1 is SQVTM and CDR2 is ANQGSEA. This CDR3 is built from 13 residues. The germline V and J ends were trimmed by 6 bases and 0 bases, with 11 bases remaining between them. The CDR3 nucleotides read TGCAGCGTCGCACAGTCGATGAACACTGAAGCTTTCTTT. Protein: CSVAQSMNTEAFF.

The CDR3 spells CSILVSGSGNSPLHF. The CDR3 nucleotides read TGCAGCATCTTGGTCTCGGGGAGCGGCAATTCACCCCTCCACTTT. This rearrangement joins TRBV29-1 to TRBJ1-6; D unclear. Germline CDR1 is SQVTM and CDR2 is ANQGSEA. The CDR3 is 15 residues long. V lost 8 bases, J lost 7 bases, and 21 bases lay in between.

This chain uses TRBV5-1 with TRBJ1-2, with a possible D match to TRBD1 (6 bases). Germline assignment: CDR1 SGHRS and CDR2 YFSETQ. The V gene lost 4 bases and the J gene lost 2 bases, with 15 bases spanning the gap. The CDR3 extends over 15 amino acids. The CDR3 DNA sequence: TGCGCCAGCAGCCCATGGGGGGGCGCGAACTATGGCTACACCTTC. Translating it yields CASSPWGGANYGYTF.

The table lists this clone with a few counts. The rearrangement links TRBV11-2 to TRBJ2-5; D is uncertain. This CDR3 comprises 15 residues. In germline, CDR1 is SGHAT, CDR2 FQNNGV. The germline V and J ends were trimmed by 4 bases and 2 bases, with 14 bases remaining between them. The CDR3 DNA reads as TGTGCCAGCAGCTCCCTGGCTGGGTCGCAAGAGACCCAGTACTTC. As protein: CASSSLAGSQETQYF.

This clone was counted between two and nine times. The J gene is TRBJ2-5, the V gene TRBV5-1; D uncertain. V lost 2 bases to trimming and J lost 4 bases, with 3 bases between them. The CDR3 contains 11 residues. Germline V gene data show CDR1 as SGHRS and CDR2 as YFSETQ. The CDR3 sequence: CASSFLETQYF. The CDR3, as DNA: TGCGCCAGCAGCTTTCTAGAGACCCAGTACTTC.

There are a few counts of this clone. The V and J genes are TRBV5-1 and TRBJ1-1; D ambiguous. Germline V gene lookup returns CDR1 SGHRS and CDR2 YFSETQ. The germline V and J ends were trimmed by 3 bases and 2 bases, with 5 bases remaining between them. The length of the CDR3 is 12 residues. The CDR3 DNA reads TGCGCCAGCAGCTACCCTAACACTGAAGCTTTCTTT. Protein product: CASSYPNTEAFF. The variable domain in full, with the rest retrieved from reference TRBV5-1 and TRBJ1-1, is KAGVTQTPRYLIKTRGQQVTLSCSPISGHRSVSWYQQTPGQGLQFLFEYFSETQRNKGNFPGRFSGRQFSNSRSEMNVSTLELGDSALYLCASSYPNTEAFFGQGTRLTVV.

The CDR3 nucleotides read TGTGCCTGGAGTGTACTAAGCGGGTTAAGCACAGATACGCAGTATTTT. Its translation: CAWSVLSGLSTDTQYF. This chain joins TRBV30 and TRBJ2-3, with D possibly matching TRBD2 (6 bases). Germline CDR1 GTSNPN, CDR2 SVGIG (reference sequence). CDR3 length: 16 amino acids. V lost 0 bases, J lost 0 bases, and 13 bases lay in between.

The V and J genes are TRBV5-1 and TRBJ2-5, with 7 bases fitting TRBD2. The germline gives CDR1 SGHRS, CDR2 YFSETQ. V lost 9 bases to trimming and J lost 7 bases; unmatched junction nucleotides: 18. This CDR3 has 15 residues. The CDR3 is CATALGQVPGGTQYF. The CDR3 DNA reads as TGCGCCACCGCGCTGGGTCAGGTCCCGGGGGGGACCCAGTACTTC. Full variable domain (outside the CDR3, taken from reference TRBV5-1 and TRBJ2-5): KAGVTQTPRYLIKTRGQQVTLSCSPISGHRSVSWYQQTPGQGLQFLFEYFSETQRNKGNFPGRFSGRQFSNSRSEMNVSTLELGDSALYLCATALGQVPGGTQYFGPGTRLLVL.

The chain links TRBV6-1 to TRBJ1-2, with unresolved D. This CDR3 has 18 amino acids. Germline V gives CDR1 MNHNS, CDR2 SASEGT. The germline V and J ends were trimmed by 4 bases and 2 bases, with 23 bases remaining between them. CDR3: CASSVIGRRSRPNYGYTF. The CDR3 nucleotides are TGTGCCAGCAGTGTAATTGGCAGGAGGTCCCGCCCGAACTATGGCTACACCTTC.

CDR3: CASSLGPDGYQPQHF. CDR3 coding DNA: TGTGCCAGCAGCTTGGGGCCGGACGGATATCAGCCCCAGCATTTT. V and J are TRBV5-6 and TRBJ1-5; D remains unclear. Trimming stripped 0 bases from V and 5 bases from J, with 12 bases between. Germline lookup yields CDR1 SGHDT and CDR2 YYEEEE. This CDR3 is 15 amino acids long.

The chain joins TRBV9 to TRBJ2-3; no clear D. The ends were cut back, 4 bases at V and 2 bases at J, with 11 bases in the middle. CDR3 length: 14 amino acids. Germline V gene data show CDR1 as SGDLS and CDR2 as YYNGEE. This CDR3 is CASSSRPSTDTQYF. DNA for the CDR3: TGTGCCAGCAGCTCTAGACCCTCCACAGATACGCAGTATTTT.

The V gene is TRBV23-1, the J gene TRBJ1-1, with 9 bases fitting TRBD1. TRBV23-1 is an ORF; its function is uncertain. This CDR3 spans 13 amino acids. Trimming took 4 bases from V and 6 from J; bases not matched to a gene: 3. CDR3 nucleotides: TGCGCCAGCAGTCCAACAGGGGGCTCTGAAGCTTTCTTT. Translating gives CASSPTGGSEAFF.

V gene TRBV18 combines with J gene TRBJ1-4, with D unclear. The V gene lost 4 bases and the J gene lost 7 bases, with 7 bases spanning the gap. The CDR3 is 12 amino acids. CDR1 KGHSH and CDR2 LQKENI come from the germline V gene. Written as DNA, the CDR3 is TGTGCCAGCTCACGAGGAGGTGAAAAACTGTTTTTT. Protein product: CASSRGGEKLFF.

The V and J genes are TRBV5-1 and TRBJ2-3, with TRBD1 matching over 8 bases. The junction had 8 bases not matched to a gene; V was cut back by 4 bases and J by 4 bases. Looked up from germline, CDR1 is SGHRS and CDR2 is YFSETQ. The CDR3 covers 15 residues. This CDR3 is CASSGTLQGADTQYF. In DNA, the CDR3 is TGCGCCAGCAGCGGGACGTTACAGGGGGCAGATACGCAGTATTTT.

This clone occurred a few times. This chain uses TRBV5-1 with TRBJ2-1, with 7 bases matching TRBD2. The CDR3 extends over 16 amino acids. V was pared by 5 bases and J by 3 bases, with 11 bases of the junction left unmatched. The germline CDR1 and CDR2 sequences are SGHRS and YFSETQ. DNA for the CDR3: TGCGCCAGCAGTATGGGAGGGGACTGGATCTACAATGAGCAGTTCTTC. It codes for CASSMGGDWIYNEQFF.